Listed below are T cell receptor beta chains from one sample, sequenced in a study of blood T cells in healthy people across ages. TCRdb independently ran MiXCR on the 5' RACE reads; one entry per CDR3 protein. The profile shows about 1.5 million distinct CDR3 sequences, 35% to 45% of them singletons. The sequencing input was blood. All receptors come from a woman aged 18-35 years in good health. The CDR3 runs from the conserved cysteine through the conserved F or W. A D gene is named only where the DNA matches it firmly. The size entry is marked missing in some rows and otherwise reads once, few, many or a size class.

once	TRBV20-1	TRBD2	TRBJ2-5	TGCAGTGCCCAAGACCCTTGGGGGGGACAGACCCAGTACTTC	CSAQDPWGGQTQYF
.	TRBV6-6	TRBD1	TRBJ2-2	TGTGCCAGCCGGCTTCCGGGACAGGGGGTTAACACCGGGGAGCTGTTTTTT	CASRLPGQGVNTGELFF
.	TRBV15	.	TRBJ2-3	TGTGCCACCAGCAGAGATTGGGTGACTACGCAGTATTTT	CATSRDWVTTQYF
.	TRBV12-3/TRBV12-4	.	TRBJ2-1	TGTGCCAGCAGTGGGGGACTCGTTAACTCCTACAATGAGCAGTTCTTC	CASSGGLVNSYNEQFF
.	TRBV3-1	.	TRBJ2-1	TGTGCCAGCAGCCAAGATACGGGACGGCAGACGTACTGGAACAATGAGCAGTTCTTC	CASSQDTGRQTYWNNEQFF
.	TRBV6-5	TRBD2	TRBJ2-1	TGTGCCAGCAGTTCCGGGAGGGGAGAGTTCTTC	CASSSGRGEFF
few	TRBV12-3/TRBV12-4	TRBD2	TRBJ2-1	TGTGCCAGCAGTGGACTAGCGGGAGTATCCAATGAGCAGTTCTTC	CASSGLAGVSNEQFF
.	TRBV5-1	.	TRBJ2-3	TGCGCCAGCAGCTCCGGACGGGGTGGGCGCACAGATACGCAGTATTTT	CASSSGRGGRTDTQYF
.	TRBV7-8	.	TRBJ2-4	TGTGCCAGCAGCTTAGGAGAGGGGCTAGCTTCGGAGCAGTACTTC	CASSLGEGLASEQYF
few	TRBV4-2	.	TRBJ1-4	TGTGCCAGCAGCCAAGACAGTATATATAATGAAAAACTGTTTTTT	CASSQDSIYNEKLFF
.	TRBV12-5	.	TRBJ1-1	TGTGCTAGTGGTTTGGTGGGGAACACTGAAGCTTTCTTT	CASGLVGNTEAFF
many	TRBV5-1	TRBD1	TRBJ2-1	TGTGCCAGCAGCTTGGGACAGGACAATGAGCAGTTCTTC	CASSLGQDNEQFF
once	TRBV12-3/TRBV12-4	.	TRBJ2-2	TGTGCCAGCAGTTTATCGGTTAGCACCGGGGAGCTGTTTTTT	CASSLSVSTGELFF
.	TRBV29-1	.	TRBJ2-3	TGCAGCGTTGAAGACTGGCGCGGGGCCTACTTAGATACGCAGTATTTT	CSVEDWRGAYLDTQYF
.	TRBV21-1	.	TRBJ2-1	TGTGCCAGCAGCAACAGGGTCGATGAGCAGTTCTTC	CASSNRVDEQFF
.	TRBV20-1	.	TRBJ1-4	TGCAGTGCCCCGGACAAGAGGTTTGCAACTAATGAAAAACTGTTTTTT	CSAPDKRFATNEKLFF
.	TRBV29-1	TRBD2	TRBJ2-1	TGCAGCGTGTCCGGGACTAGCGGGTACAATGAGCAGTTCTTC	CSVSGTSGYNEQFF
.	TRBV5-1	TRBD1	TRBJ1-1	TGCGCCAGCAGCTTGGACCGGAGGACAGGGATGGCTGAAGCTTTCTTT	CASSLDRRTGMAEAFF
few	TRBV19	TRBD2	TRBJ2-1	TGTGCCAGTAGTATAGATGCGGGAGTAGCGTACAATGAGCAGTTCTTC	CASSIDAGVAYNEQFF
few	TRBV7-2	.	TRBJ1-2	TGTGCCAGCAGCTCCAACATGGACAGTATCTATGGCTACACCTTC	CASSSNMDSIYGYTF
.	TRBV20-1	TRBD1	TRBJ1-1	TGCAATGCTAGAGTCGCGACAGGGAGGAACACTGAAGCTTTCTTT	CNARVATGRNTEAFF
few	TRBV12-3/TRBV12-4	.	TRBJ1-1	TGTGCCAGCAGCCCTAACGTTGGGAAAAACACTGGAGCTTTCTTT	CASSPNVGKNTGAFF
.	TRBV13	.	TRBJ2-2	TGTGCCAGCAGCTTAGTTCCAGAGAACACCGGGGAGCTGTTTTTT	CASSLVPENTGELFF
.	TRBV5-4	.	TRBJ1-4	TGTGCCAGCAGCTTGGAAGGGTTCGGCGAAAAACTGTTTTTT	CASSLEGFGEKLFF
.	TRBV11-2	TRBD2	TRBJ2-5	TGTGCCAGCAGCCCCCTGCAGCGGGGGAAAGAGACCCAGTACTTC	CASSPLQRGKETQYF
.	TRBV2	.	TRBJ2-6	TGTGCCAGCACTAAAAGACAGGCCTCAAACCTCTCTGGGGCCAACGTCCTGACTTTC	CASTKRQASNLSGANVLTF